These 14 T cell receptor beta chains share one sample of origin, sequenced in a study of radiotherapy plus CTLA-4 blockade in lung cancer. The assay was immunoSEQ multiplex PCR, and TCRdb's table has in-frame clones only and misses some. The sample has some 90,000 clones, around 87% seen once. Sequencing was performed on peripheral blood, taken from a patient treated with radiotherapy plus ipilimumab. Source of these receptors: a human donor with non-small cell lung cancer who had a partial response to radiotherapy plus ipilimumab.

V and J are TRBV2 and TRBJ2-1; D possibly corresponds to TRBD2 (6 bases). Germline V lookup: CDR1 SNHLY, CDR2 FYNNEI. The V end lost 6 bases, the J end lost 9 bases, and 9 bases lay between the germline ends. This CDR3 contains 11 residues. CDR3: CASRTGAEQFF. In nucleotides, the CDR3 is TGTGCCAGCAGGACGGGAGCTGAGCAGTTCTTC.

This sequence joins TRBV15 and TRBJ1-5, with D perhaps matching TRBD1 (5 bases). The CDR3 contains 13 residues. Looked up from germline, CDR1 is LNHNV and CDR2 is YYDKDF (reference sequence). The V end was cut by 9 bases, the J end by 3 bases, with 12 bases between. CDR3 sequence reads: CATMGGANQPQHF. CDR3 coding DNA: TGTGCCACAATGGGAGGGGCCAATCAGCCCCAGCATTTT.

V usage is TRBV6-1 and J usage is TRBJ2-3, with unresolved D. Trimming took off 8 bases at V and 3 bases at J, with 9 bases between the two ends. CDR3 size: 12 residues. Germline loops: CDR1 MNHNS, CDR2 SASEGT. The CDR3 coding sequence is TGTGCCAGCCTTACTAATACAGATACGCAGTATTTT. Protein product: CASLTNTDTQYF.

The sample holds a few counts of this clone. This chain connects TRBV28 to TRBJ1-1; 7 bases map to TRBD1. Trimming cost V 3 bases and J 4 bases; bases outside gene matches: 5. The CDR3 has 14 amino acids. Germline-derived CDR1 and CDR2 are MDHEN and SYDVKM. CDR3: CASSFIGQVTEAFF. CDR3 in DNA: TGTGCCAGCAGTTTCATCGGACAGGTCACTGAAGCTTTCTTT.

The rearrangement links TRBV7-9 to TRBJ2-1; 7 nucleotides align to TRBD1. CDR3 length equals 12 residues. Trimming removed 5 bases from V and 7 bases from J; junction bases left unmatched: 2. Germline V gives CDR1 SEHNR, CDR2 FQNEAQ (reference sequence). The CDR3 is CASSPTGNEQFF. The CDR3, as DNA: TGTGCCAGCAGCCCGACAGGGAATGAGCAGTTCTTC.

The CDR3 DNA reads TGCGCCAGCAGCCAAGCCGGGACAGGGGCCAATGAGCAGTTCTTC. Encoded protein: CASSQAGTGANEQFF. The rearrangement links TRBV4-1 to TRBJ2-1, with TRBD1 matching 10 bases. Germline CDR1 MGHRA, CDR2 YSYEKL. The V and J ends lost 1 base and 6 bases, in that order; junction bases with no gene match: 3. The CDR3 runs to 15 residues.

The chain has TRBV30 and TRBJ1-1, with D possibly being TRBD1 (6 bases). V lost 4 bases to trimming and J lost 1 base, with 13 bases between them. The V gene's germline CDR1 is GTSNPN and CDR2 SVGIG (reference sequence). The CDR3 totals 14 residues. CDR3 residues: CAWKERTANTEAFF. CDR3 DNA sequence: TGTGCCTGGAAAGAAAGGACAGCGAACACTGAAGCTTTCTTT.

J is TRBJ2-4 and V is TRBV7-9; 7 bases are shared with TRBD1. This CDR3 spans 16 amino acids. With V trimmed by 6 bases and J by 1 base, 9 bases remained unmatched. Germline V gene data show CDR1 as SEHNR and CDR2 as FQNEAQ (reference sequence). CDR3 residues: CASRGTGVGAKNIQYF. The CDR3 coding sequence is TGTGCCAGCAGGGGAACAGGGGTAGGCGCCAAAAACATTCAGTACTTC. The whole variable domain, remainder taken from reference TRBV7-9 and TRBJ2-4, is DTGVSQNPRHKITKRGQNVTFRCDPISEHNRLYWYRQTLGQGPEFLTYFQNEAQLEKSRLLSDRFSAERPKGSFSTLEIQRTEQGDSAMYLCASRGTGVGAKNIQYFGAGTRLSVL.

The chain is built from TRBV28 and TRBJ1-2; 7 bases are a match to TRBD1. The CDR3 length is 13 residues. The V and J ends lost 9 bases and 7 bases, in that order; junction bases with no gene match: 11. Germline assignment: CDR1 MDHEN and CDR2 SYDVKM. CDR3: CASRRGRSGGYTF. CDR3 nucleotide sequence: TGTGCCAGTCGGAGGGGGCGATCTGGTGGCTACACCTTC.

The table lists this clone with a few counts. V usage is TRBV18 and J usage is TRBJ1-1, with 11 positions matching TRBD1. V was clipped by 6 bases and J by 3 bases; unmatched bases: 6. In germline, CDR1 is KGHSH, CDR2 LQKENI. There are 15 residues in the CDR3. CDR3 bases: TGTGCCAGCTCGCTTGGACAGGGGGCGTACACTGAAGCTTTCTTT. Its protein product is CASSLGQGAYTEAFF.

The CDR3 DNA follows: TGTGCCAGCAGCGAAATCCGGGAAATTGGAAACACCATATATTTT. Translated, it gives CASSEIREIGNTIYF. The chain couples TRBV2 to TRBJ1-3; D not certain. The V gene lost 6 bases and the J gene lost 3 bases, with 15 bases spanning the gap. There are 15 residues in the CDR3. CDR1 is SNHLY and CDR2 is FYNNEI in the germline V gene.

J is TRBJ1-5 and V is TRBV6-6; maybe TRBD1 (5 bases). V was cut by 8 bases and J by 0 bases, with 8 bases left in between. The V gene's germline CDR1 is MNHNY and CDR2 SVGAGI (reference sequence). The CDR3 has 13 amino acids. CDR3 in amino acids: CASRRDSNQPQHF. The DNA for the CDR3 is TGTGCCAGCCGCAGGGATAGCAATCAGCCCCAGCATTTT.

The chain links TRBV4-3 to TRBJ1-5, with D possibly matching TRBD1 (6 bases). Germline V CDR1 and CDR2: LGHNA, YSLEER. The CDR3 is 15 residues long. V was trimmed by 6 bases and J by 5 bases, leaving 17 bases between them. This CDR3 is CASRQGMGADQPQHF. The CDR3 DNA follows: TGCGCCAGCAGGCAGGGGATGGGGGCGGATCAGCCCCAGCATTTT.

V usage is TRBV15 and J usage is TRBJ2-2, with 11 bases lining up with TRBD1. The CDR3 has 15 residues. V shed 3 bases, J shed 5 bases, and the junction held 2 bases outside the gene matches. Germline V gene data show CDR1 as LNHNV and CDR2 as YYDKDF (reference sequence). CDR3 region: CATSSRDRGTGELFF. The CDR3 nucleotides are TGTGCCACCAGCAGCCGGGACAGGGGGACCGGGGAGCTGTTTTTT.